Listed here is a single T cell receptor beta chain. Its antigen is still unknown. Its ends do not fully match the called genes, so a read error is possible. These data come from a study of tumor-infiltrating lymphocytes in primary liver carcinoma (dated by TCRdb to about 2017). About the investigation overall: The five patients, three men and two women aged 30 to 69 years, had hepatocellular carcinoma (four) or combined HCC and intrahepatic cholangiocarcinoma (one). The five patients had tumors staged T1-T3 N0M0, with maximum diameters ranging from about 4.2 to 10 cm. Samples yielded roughly 3.5 to 8 million productive TCRbeta reads; read depth did not differ significantly between tissue types. TCRbeta repertoire sequencing, expression microarrays and whole-exome sequencing were combined in the study across five regions of each liver tumor, with adjacent normal tissue and blood also included. A total of 35 or so specimens from 5 patients went through TCRbeta repertoire sequencing, namely 25 tumor regions, 5 adjacent noncancerous liver tissues and 5 peripheral blood samples. The 20 to 30 tumor region samples were profiled with Agilent mRNA microarrays so that TCRbeta repertoire diversity could be related to the local molecular phenotype. High reproducibility was observed for the technical replicate repertoires, with mean shared-clone rates about 0.92 and correlation coefficients above 0.95. Results and caveats for the whole study, not just this receptor: Repertoire overlap was higher between tumor regions (mean roughly 35%) than tumor-adjacent (approximately 17%) or tumor-blood (about 15%) pairs, consistent with antigen-driven expansion. Compared with blood, tumors had a significantly larger share of the repertoire taken up by the top 250 clones (p = 0.039). With just a handful of patients in the study, the authors point out that the findings should be validated in a larger study. Only about 8-24% of top clones were present in all five regions of a tumor, suggesting spatial heterogeneity of tumor-infiltrating T cells. Comparison of CD4+ and CD8+ T cell repertoires was precluded by the use of bulk unsorted samples. Because sequencing covered only the TCR beta chain and unpaired alpha chains were not captured, true repertoire diversity is likely underestimated.

Without any cell sorting, total RNA and DNA were extracted together from around 18-30 mg of bulk tissue using the AllPrep DNA/RNA mini kit. Between November 2015 and March 2016, 4 to 6 patients in China with histopathologically diagnosed primary liver carcinoma had surgical resection. At the time of sampling, the patients had chronic HBV infection and had not received any treatment. Each tumor was sampled at five spatially separated regions: the tumor centre plus the superior, inferior, left-lateral and right-lateral poles. Histological examination found more than 80% viable tumor cells in every tumor sample. Fresh tumor and adjacent tissue pieces were bisected; one half was stored in RNAlater at -80°C, the other sent for histology. Spanning cysteine to phenylalanine, the CDR3 consists of 14 amino acids. This entry keeps only the CDR3 DNA: 42 bases, framed from base 1. Using a constant-region primer and ProtoScript II reverse transcriptase, TCRbeta-specific cDNA was reverse-transcribed from about 460 ng total RNA. Three nested multiplex PCR rounds, following a slightly modified ARM-PCR procedure, were used to build the TCRbeta libraries. Each of the first two PCR rounds ran for approximately 11 cycles using multiplex TRBV1-TRBV30 forward primers together with a Cbeta reverse primer. Sample barcodes and Illumina adapters were attached in a final 25-cycle PCR using Deep VentR polymerase. Amplicons of 200-500 bp were gel-purified with a QIAquick gel extraction kit before sequencing. An Illumina HiSeq 2500 was used to sequence the TCRbeta amplicons, generating 250-bp paired-end reads. As for the original processing: To recover full CDR3 sequences, reads were quality-trimmed using Trimmomatic v0.33 and paired reads were then merged using FLASH v1.2.11. V, D and J germline segments were assigned to the rearranged TCRbeta sequences using MiGEC v1.2.1b. Clonotype statistics and Shannon-Wiener diversity indices were computed with VDJtools v1.0.0. Except for diversity analysis, only each sample's 250 most abundant clonotypes were used in subsequent analyses to reduce sampling bias. TCRdb ran its own pipeline on the public reads, namely fastp trimming at Q25 and MiXCR clone calling, and kept in-frame beta chains. Each entry is one CDR3 protein sequence, shown with its most common DNA and genes. The V and J calls were not made by the authors but by TCRdb's processing. The sample has more than 95,000 distinct CDR3 sequences on record, roughly 80% of them singletons. The biggest ten clones account for under 25% of the sample.

The chain is made from TRBV12-3 or TRBV12-4 and TRBJ2-1; the central 10 bases match TRBD1. The TCR originated in a man aged 35-49 years with primary liver carcinoma and hepatitis B virus infection. Sequencing was carried out using liver tumor tissue from sampling region 3. Explained via the paper, the cell subset or site label denotes: tumor region T3, left-lateral pole. The CDR3 is CASNRTGGRNKQFF. The nucleotide sequence reads as follows: TGTGCCAGCAATCGGACAGGGGGGCGCAATAAGCAGTTCTTC.